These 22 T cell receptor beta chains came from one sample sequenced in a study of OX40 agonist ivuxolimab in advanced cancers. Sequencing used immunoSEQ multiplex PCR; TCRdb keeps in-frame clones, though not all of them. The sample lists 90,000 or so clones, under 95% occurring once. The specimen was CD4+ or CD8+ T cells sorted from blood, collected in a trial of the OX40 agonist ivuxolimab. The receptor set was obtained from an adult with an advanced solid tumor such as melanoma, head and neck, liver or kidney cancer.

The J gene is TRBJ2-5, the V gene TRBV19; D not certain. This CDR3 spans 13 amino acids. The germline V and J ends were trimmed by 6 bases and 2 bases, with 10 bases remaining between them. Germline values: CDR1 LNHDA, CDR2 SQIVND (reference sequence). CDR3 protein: CASSVDWQETQYF. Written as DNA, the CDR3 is TGTGCCAGTAGCGTCGACTGGCAAGAGACCCAGTACTTC.

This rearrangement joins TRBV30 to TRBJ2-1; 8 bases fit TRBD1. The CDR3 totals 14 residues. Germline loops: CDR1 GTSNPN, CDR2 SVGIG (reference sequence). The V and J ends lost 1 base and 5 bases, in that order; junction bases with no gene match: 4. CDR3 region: CAWSGDRSNNEQFF. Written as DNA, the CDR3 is TGTGCCTGGAGTGGGGACAGGAGCAACAATGAGCAGTTCTTC. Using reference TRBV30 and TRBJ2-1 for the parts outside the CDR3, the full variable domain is SQTIHQWPATLVQPVGSPLSLECTVEGTSNPNLYWYRQAAGRGLQLLFYSVGIGQISSEVPQNLSASRPQDRQFILSSKKLLLSDSGFYLCAWSGDRSNNEQFFGPGTRLTVL.

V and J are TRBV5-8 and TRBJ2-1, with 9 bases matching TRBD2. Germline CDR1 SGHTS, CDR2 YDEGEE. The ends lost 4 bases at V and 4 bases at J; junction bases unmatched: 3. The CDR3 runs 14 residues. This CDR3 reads CASSRAGGYNEQFF. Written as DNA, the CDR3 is TGTGCCAGCAGCCGAGCGGGAGGATACAATGAGCAGTTCTTC.

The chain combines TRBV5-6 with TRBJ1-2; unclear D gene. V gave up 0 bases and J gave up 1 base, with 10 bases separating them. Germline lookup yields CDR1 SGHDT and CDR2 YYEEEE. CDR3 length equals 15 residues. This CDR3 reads CASSLDTGDNYGYTF. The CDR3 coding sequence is TGTGCCAGCAGCTTGGATACGGGAGATAACTATGGCTACACCTTC.

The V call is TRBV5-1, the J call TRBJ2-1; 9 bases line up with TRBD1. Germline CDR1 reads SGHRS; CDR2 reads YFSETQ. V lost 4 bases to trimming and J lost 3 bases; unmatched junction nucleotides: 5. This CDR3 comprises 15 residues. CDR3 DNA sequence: TGCGCCAGCAGCCTGGGACAGGGTCACTACAATGAGCAGTTCTTC. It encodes CASSLGQGHYNEQFF.

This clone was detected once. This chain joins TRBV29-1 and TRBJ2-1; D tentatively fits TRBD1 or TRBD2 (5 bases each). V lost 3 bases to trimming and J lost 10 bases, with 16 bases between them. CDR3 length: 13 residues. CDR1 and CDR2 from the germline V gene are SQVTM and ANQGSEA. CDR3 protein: CSVDRQSGTEQFF. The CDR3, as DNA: TGCAGCGTTGATAGACAGTCCGGGACCGAGCAGTTCTTC.

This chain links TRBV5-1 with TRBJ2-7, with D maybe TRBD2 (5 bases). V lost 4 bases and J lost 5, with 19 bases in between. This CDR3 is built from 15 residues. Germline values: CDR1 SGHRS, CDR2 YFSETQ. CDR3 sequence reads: CASSITGEQADEQYF. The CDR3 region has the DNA TGCGCCAGCAGCATCACCGGGGAACAAGCCGACGAGCAGTACTTC.

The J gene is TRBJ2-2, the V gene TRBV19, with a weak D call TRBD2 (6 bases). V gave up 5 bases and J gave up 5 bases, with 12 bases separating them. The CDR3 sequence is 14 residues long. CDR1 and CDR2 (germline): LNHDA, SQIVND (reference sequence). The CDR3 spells CASSPTAGTGELFF. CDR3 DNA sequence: TGTGCCAGTAGTCCAACCGCGGGGACCGGGGAGCTGTTTTTT. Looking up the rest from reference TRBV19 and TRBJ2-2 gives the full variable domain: DGGITQSPKYLFRKEGQNVTLSCEQNLNHDAMYWYRQDPGQGLRLIYYSQIVNDFQKGDIAEGYSVSREKKESFPLTVTSAQKNPTAFYLCASSPTAGTGELFFGEGSRLTVL.

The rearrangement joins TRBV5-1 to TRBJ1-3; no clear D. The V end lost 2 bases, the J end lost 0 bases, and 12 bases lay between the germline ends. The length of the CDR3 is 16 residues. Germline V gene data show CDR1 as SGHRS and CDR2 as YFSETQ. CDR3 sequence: CASSFPDSSSGNTIYF. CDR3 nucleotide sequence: TGCGCCAGCAGCTTCCCGGACTCTAGCTCTGGAAACACCATATATTTT.

In nucleotides, the CDR3 is TGTGCCAGCTCACCACCTACCCCCGAGACCCAGTACTTC. This sequence encodes CASSPPTPETQYF. The V call is TRBV18, the J call TRBJ2-5; no definite D call. V was pared by 0 bases and J by 5 bases, with 7 bases between. This CDR3 has 13 residues. Germline V gives CDR1 KGHSH, CDR2 LQKENI.

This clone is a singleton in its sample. In DNA, the CDR3 is TGTGCCATCGAGGACAGGCGCACCCTAGATTCACCCCTCCACTTT. Its translation: CAIEDRRTLDSPLHF. The genes are TRBV6-1 and TRBJ1-6, with 7 nucleotides matching TRBD1. In germline, CDR1 is MNHNS, CDR2 SASEGT. CDR3 length equals 15 residues. V trimming: 10 bases; J trimming: 8 bases; junction bases outside the gene matches: 14.

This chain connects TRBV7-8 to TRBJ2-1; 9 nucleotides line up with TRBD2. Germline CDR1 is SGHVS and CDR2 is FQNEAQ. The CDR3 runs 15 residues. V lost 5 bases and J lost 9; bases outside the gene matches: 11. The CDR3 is CASSAPGLAWAEQFF. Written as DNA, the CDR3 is TGTGCCAGCAGCGCACCGGGACTAGCATGGGCTGAGCAGTTCTTC.

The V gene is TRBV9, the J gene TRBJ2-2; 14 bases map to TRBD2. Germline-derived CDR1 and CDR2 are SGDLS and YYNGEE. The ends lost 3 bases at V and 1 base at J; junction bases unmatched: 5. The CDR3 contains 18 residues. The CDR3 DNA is TGTGCCAGCAGCGGGAGGACTAGCGGGAGGCGGAACACCGGGGAGCTGTTTTTT. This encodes CASSGRTSGRRNTGELFF.

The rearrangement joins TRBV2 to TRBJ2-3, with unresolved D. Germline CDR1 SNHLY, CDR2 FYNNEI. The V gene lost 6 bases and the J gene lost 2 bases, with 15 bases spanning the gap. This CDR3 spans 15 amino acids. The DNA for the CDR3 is TGTGCCAGCAGGGTGAACGCCGCAATCACAGATACGCAGTATTTT. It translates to CASRVNAAITDTQYF.

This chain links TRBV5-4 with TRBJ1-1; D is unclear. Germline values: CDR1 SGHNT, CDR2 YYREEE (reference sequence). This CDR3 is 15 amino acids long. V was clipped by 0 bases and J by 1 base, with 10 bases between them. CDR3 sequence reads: CASSLGADPNTEAFF. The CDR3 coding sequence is TGTGCCAGCAGCTTGGGTGCGGACCCGAACACTGAAGCTTTCTTT.

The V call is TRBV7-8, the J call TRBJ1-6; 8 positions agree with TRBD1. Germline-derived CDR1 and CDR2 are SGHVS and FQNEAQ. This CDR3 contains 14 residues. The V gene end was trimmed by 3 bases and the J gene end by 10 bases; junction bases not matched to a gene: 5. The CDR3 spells CASSLTGDDSPLHF. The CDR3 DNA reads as TGTGCCAGCAGCTTGACAGGGGACGACTCACCCCTCCACTTT.

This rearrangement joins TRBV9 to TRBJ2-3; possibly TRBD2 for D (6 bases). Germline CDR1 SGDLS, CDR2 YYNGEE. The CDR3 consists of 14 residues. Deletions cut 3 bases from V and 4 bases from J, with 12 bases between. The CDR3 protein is CASSALAIADTQYF. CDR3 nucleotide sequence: TGTGCCAGCAGCGCCCTAGCGATCGCAGATACGCAGTATTTT.

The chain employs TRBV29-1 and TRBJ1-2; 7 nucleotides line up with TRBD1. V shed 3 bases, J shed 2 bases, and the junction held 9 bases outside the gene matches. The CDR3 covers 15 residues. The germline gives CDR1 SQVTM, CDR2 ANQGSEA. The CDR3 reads CSVDRSGQANYGYTF. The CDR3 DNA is TGCAGCGTTGACCGATCCGGACAGGCCAACTATGGCTACACCTTC.

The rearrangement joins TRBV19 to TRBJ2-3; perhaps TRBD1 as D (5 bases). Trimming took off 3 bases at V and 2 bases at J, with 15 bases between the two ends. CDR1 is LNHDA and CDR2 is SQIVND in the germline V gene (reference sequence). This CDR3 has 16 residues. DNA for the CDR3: TGTGCCAGTAGTATCTCAGGGCAGCTTGACACAGATACGCAGTATTTT. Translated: CASSISGQLDTDTQYF.

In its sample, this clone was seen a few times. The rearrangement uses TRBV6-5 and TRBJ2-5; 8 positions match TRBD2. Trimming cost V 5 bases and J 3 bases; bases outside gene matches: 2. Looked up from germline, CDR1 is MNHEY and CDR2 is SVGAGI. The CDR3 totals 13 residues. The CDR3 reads CASSLGREETQYF. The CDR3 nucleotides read TGTGCCAGCAGTCTCGGGAGGGAAGAGACCCAGTACTTC.

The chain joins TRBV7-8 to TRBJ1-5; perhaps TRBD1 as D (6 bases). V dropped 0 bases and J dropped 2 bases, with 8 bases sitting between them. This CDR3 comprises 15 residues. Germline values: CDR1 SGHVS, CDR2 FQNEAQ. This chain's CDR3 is CASSLAPGGNQPQHF. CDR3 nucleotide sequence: TGTGCCAGCAGCTTAGCGCCAGGGGGCAATCAGCCCCAGCATTTT. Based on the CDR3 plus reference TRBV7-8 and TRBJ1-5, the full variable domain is GAGVSQSPRYKVAKRGQDVALRCDPISGHVSLFWYQQALGQGPEFLTYFQNEAQLDKSGLPSDRFFAERPEGSVSTLKIQRTQQEDSAVYLCASSLAPGGNQPQHFGDGTRLSIL.

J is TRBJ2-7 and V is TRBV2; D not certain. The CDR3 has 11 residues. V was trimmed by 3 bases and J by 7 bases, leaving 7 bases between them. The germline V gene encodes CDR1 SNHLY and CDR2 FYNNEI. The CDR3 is CASSDLGEQYF. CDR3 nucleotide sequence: TGTGCCAGCAGTGATCTGGGGGAGCAGTACTTC.